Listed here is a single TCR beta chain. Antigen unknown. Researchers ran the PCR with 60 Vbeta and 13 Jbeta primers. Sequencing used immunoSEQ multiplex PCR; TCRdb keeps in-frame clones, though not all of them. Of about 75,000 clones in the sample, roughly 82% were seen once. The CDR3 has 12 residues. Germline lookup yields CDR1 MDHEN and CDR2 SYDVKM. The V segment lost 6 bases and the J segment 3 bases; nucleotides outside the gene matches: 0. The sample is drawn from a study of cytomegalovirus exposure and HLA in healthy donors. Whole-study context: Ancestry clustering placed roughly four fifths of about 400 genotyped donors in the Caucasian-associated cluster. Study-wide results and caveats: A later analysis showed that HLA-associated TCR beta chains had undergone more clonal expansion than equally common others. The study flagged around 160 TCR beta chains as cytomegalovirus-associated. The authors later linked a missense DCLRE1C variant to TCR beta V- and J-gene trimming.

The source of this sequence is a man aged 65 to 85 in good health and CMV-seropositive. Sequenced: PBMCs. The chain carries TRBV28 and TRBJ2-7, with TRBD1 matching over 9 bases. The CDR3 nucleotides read TGTGCCAGCAGGGACAGGGGCTACGAGCAGTACTTC. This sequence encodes CASRDRGYEQYF.